This record looks at one T cell receptor (beta chain) sequence and its context. This entry belongs to a study of blood T cell repertoires in COVID-19. Clones were sequenced by immunoSEQ multiplex PCR, and TCRdb holds only the in-frame ones, with some missing. Here the sample spans 60,000 or so clones, more than 75% being singletons. The CDR3 sequence is 14 residues long. Germline V gene data show CDR1 as SQVTM and CDR2 as ANQGSEA. V dropped 6 bases and J dropped 0; count of bases not matched to a gene: 4. J is TRBJ2-4 and V is TRBV29-1; 8 positions agree with TRBD1. This TCR came from a human donor in a cohort sampled during active COVID-19. Sequenced input: peripheral blood. The CDR3 region has the DNA TGCAGCGTGCGACAGGGGATAGCCAAAAACATTCAGTACTTC. It codes for CSVRQGIAKNIQYF.